This TCR beta chain was observed in a study of blood T cells in healthy people across ages. The germline gives CDR1 MGHRA, CDR2 YSYEKL. The CDR3 sequence is 14 residues long. Trimming pared 5 bases from V and 6 bases from J, leaving 15 bases between. This clonotype was counted a few times. PCR was performed a second time for about 7 to 12 cycles using a sample-barcoded 5' primer and a J-beta primer mix. TCRdb reanalysed the 5' RACE reads using MiXCR and keeps one entry per CDR3 protein. The sample lists over 750,000 distinct CDR3 sequences; around 25% were seen once. This same sample was also part of a study on T cells of mothers and their children.

The receptor comes from a boy younger than 18 in good health. Input material: blood. The chain combines TRBV4-1 with TRBJ2-3; D gene uncertain. The CDR3 loop reads CASSSGVSWDTQYF. In DNA form, the CDR3 reads TGCGCCAGCAGCAGTGGAGTATCGTGGGATACGCAGTATTTT.